This T cell receptor (beta chain) was sequenced in a study of T cells after yellow fever vaccination. Notes on this clonotype: Its cognate antigen is unknown.

Study-level points and caveats: In FACS-sorted repertoires, abundant clonotypes from the bulk population could appear as contaminants.

TCRdb independently ran MiXCR on the 5' RACE reads; one entry per CDR3 protein. The data show 360,000 or so distinct CDR3 sequences, 11% seen once. Sequenced here: PBMCs, sampled on the day of the first yellow fever vaccination. The clonotype comes from a man in his late teens or twenties who received the YFV17D yellow fever vaccine.

DNA of the CDR3: TGTGCCAGCAGCTTAAGCAGCGACCTCTCCTACGAGCAGTACGTC. Translated: CASSLSSDLSYEQYV. This rearrangement joins TRBV11-1 to TRBJ2-7; D is unclear. The CDR3 extends over 15 amino acids. Trimming stripped 2 bases from V and 0 bases from J, with 11 bases between. The germline V gene encodes CDR1 SGHAT and CDR2 FQDESV (reference sequence).